This T cell receptor beta chain appears in the sequencing data of a study of identical twins. Study outcomes and limitations: Excess sharing between twins was weaker in beta out-of-frame sequences. Within twin pairs, the out-of-frame alpha sequences they shared showed excess low generation probability. With abundant cord blood beta clonotypes, insertions were fewer; memory repertoires showed no such pattern.

This clonotype was recorded at least ten times. What it binds is not known. Germline V lookup: CDR1 MNHNS, CDR2 SASEGT. V gave up 5 bases and J gave up 8 bases, with 13 bases separating them. The length of the CDR3 is 13 residues. TCRdb ran MiXCR on the 5' RACE reads and lists one entry per CDR3 protein. Of under 350,000 distinct CDR3 sequences detected, less than 9.5% appear once; the ten largest clones hold roughly 7%. Another study also made use of these data, one on yellow fever vaccine responses in identical twins. That paper states: Twins' vaccine T cell responses were reported to seem partly convergent and partly personalized.

V is TRBV6-1 and J is TRBJ2-4; the D gene is possibly TRBD1 (6 bases). Sequenced material: CD8+ T cells sorted from blood. The TCR was taken from a young woman in good health. The CDR3 coding sequence is TGTGCCAGCAGTCCCGACAGGTGGGACATTCAGTACTTC. Translation gives CASSPDRWDIQYF.